A single sample gave rise to the 31 T cell receptor beta chains below, sequenced in a study of control samples from healthy donors and cancer patients. TCRdb's copy holds only in-frame clones and misses some; the assay was immunoSEQ multiplex PCR. The table includes 150,000 to 200,000 clones, more than 90% detected once. The sample consisted of blood. The receptor source for this set is a man younger than 40 in good health.

The chain has TRBV10-3 and TRBJ2-1, with D perhaps being TRBD1 or TRBD2 (5 bases each). Germline-derived CDR1 and CDR2 are ENHRY and SYGVKD. V was trimmed by 0 bases and J by 10 bases, leaving 19 bases between them. This CDR3 spans 16 amino acids. As DNA, the CDR3 is TGTGCCATCAGTGAGTCGTGGGGGTATGGGCGCGAGGAGCAGTTCTTC. It encodes CAISESWGYGREEQFF.

The V gene is TRBV10-3, the J gene TRBJ1-1; the match to TRBD1 covers 8 bases. This CDR3 has 15 residues. Germline loops: CDR1 ENHRY, CDR2 SYGVKD. V lost 7 bases and J lost 3; bases outside the gene matches: 10. The chain's CDR3 is CAITSGQGRDTEAFF. CDR3 DNA: TGTGCCATCACCTCAGGACAGGGAAGGGACACTGAAGCTTTCTTT.

There are a few counts of this clone. The V gene is TRBV28, the J gene TRBJ2-2; 7 nucleotides line up with TRBD2. V was clipped by 7 bases and J by 4 bases; unmatched bases: 9. In germline, CDR1 is MDHEN, CDR2 SYDVKM. This CDR3 is 15 amino acids long. CDR3 sequence: CASTLGGARTGELFF. For the CDR3, the DNA is TGTGCCAGCACCCTGGGAGGGGCTCGCACCGGGGAGCTGTTTTTT.

The V call is TRBV6-5, the J call TRBJ2-7; 8 bases are a match to TRBD2. The germline gives CDR1 MNHEY, CDR2 SVGAGI. CDR3 size: 13 residues. V gave up 6 bases and J gave up 6 bases; unmatched junction bases: 7. CDR3 nucleotide sequence: TGTGCCAGCAGCCCCCGGGGGGGCGGCGAGCAGTACTTC. Its translation is CASSPRGGGEQYF.

The chain's CDR3 is CASSLESRVYGYTF. In DNA, the CDR3 is TGTGCCAGCAGCTTAGAAAGCAGGGTGTATGGCTACACCTTC. The rearrangement joins TRBV7-9 to TRBJ1-2, with a possible D match to TRBD1 (5 bases). Germline CDR1 and CDR2: SEHNR and FQNEAQ (reference sequence). This CDR3 has 14 residues. V dropped 1 base and J dropped 5 bases, with 11 bases sitting between them.

The chain combines TRBV11-3 with TRBJ1-1, with 7 bases fitting TRBD1. Germline V gene data show CDR1 as SGHNT and CDR2 as YENEEA. V dropped 5 bases and J dropped 3; count of bases not matched to a gene: 3. The CDR3 consists of 13 residues. The CDR3 DNA follows: TGTGCCAGCAGCCAGGGGGTGGACACTGAAGCTTTCTTT. Translating gives CASSQGVDTEAFF.

The rearrangement joins TRBV30 to TRBJ1-5; D is unclear. CDR1 is GTSNPN and CDR2 is SVGIG in the germline V gene (reference sequence). CDR3 length equals 13 residues. V was shortened by 3 bases and J by 4 bases, with 10 bases between the two germline ends. This CDR3 is CAWRPNTNQPQHF. The CDR3 nucleotides read TGTGCCTGGAGACCAAACACAAATCAGCCCCAGCATTTT.

The V call is TRBV19, the J call TRBJ1-5, with D unclear. Per the germline V gene, CDR1 is LNHDA and CDR2 is SQIVND (reference sequence). Trimming took off 5 bases at V and 1 base at J, with 3 bases between the two ends. This CDR3 region has 12 residues. CDR3 sequence (DNA): TGTGCCAGTAGTTGGAGCAATCAGCCCCAGCATTTT. Translation gives CASSWSNQPQHF.

This clone was observed a handful of times. The chain joins TRBV6-5 to TRBJ1-5, with a tentative D call TRBD1 (6 bases). This CDR3 comprises 13 residues. Germline lookup yields CDR1 MNHEY and CDR2 SVGAGI. V dropped 8 bases and J dropped 5 bases, with 13 bases sitting between them. The CDR3 region is CASSGDIYQPQHF. CDR3 DNA: TGTGCCAGCTCCGGGGACATTTATCAGCCCCAGCATTTT.

The chain recombines TRBV12-3 or TRBV12-4 with TRBJ1-5; no clear D. The length of the CDR3 is 13 residues. V was trimmed by 0 bases and J by 2 bases, leaving 2 bases between them. CDR3 protein: CASSLAGNQPQHF. CDR3 coding DNA: TGTGCCAGCAGTTTAGCCGGCAATCAGCCCCAGCATTTT.

The V gene is TRBV7-2, the J gene TRBJ2-7; 7 positions match TRBD2. Germline V gene lookup returns CDR1 SGHTA and CDR2 FQGNSA. The ends lost 0 bases at V and 2 bases at J; junction bases unmatched: 4. The CDR3 runs 15 residues. CDR3: CASSLARGGAYEQYF. The CDR3, as DNA: TGTGCCAGCAGCTTAGCCCGTGGGGGGGCCTACGAGCAGTACTTC. Drawing the rest from reference TRBV7-2 and TRBJ2-7, the complete variable domain is GAGVSQSPSNKVTEKGKDVELRCDPISGHTALYWYRQSLGQGLEFLIYFQGNSAPDKSGLPSDRFSAERTGGSVSTLTIQRTQQEDSAVYLCASSLARGGAYEQYFGPGTRLTVT.

The chain carries TRBV18 and TRBJ1-4; the match to TRBD1 covers 9 bases. This CDR3 contains 14 residues. V dropped 4 bases and J dropped 4; count of bases not matched to a gene: 1. From germline, CDR1 is KGHSH and CDR2 LQKENI. The CDR3 is CASSLTGGNEKLFF. Here the CDR3 DNA reads TGTGCCAGCTCACTGACAGGGGGTAATGAAAAACTGTTTTTT.

V gene TRBV7-2 combines with J gene TRBJ2-7, with 7 bases aligning to TRBD2. Germline CDR1 and CDR2: SGHTA and FQGNSA. The J segment lost 3 bases and the V segment lost 5 bases, leaving 4 bases of the junction unmatched. CDR3 length: 13 residues. In nucleotides, the CDR3 is TGTGCCAGCAGCGAGAGCGGGGTCTACGAGCAGTACTTC. It codes for CASSESGVYEQYF.

This rearrangement joins TRBV6-5 to TRBJ1-1, with 10 positions matching TRBD1. V gave up 7 bases and J gave up 5 bases; unmatched junction bases: 10. CDR3 length equals 15 residues. Germline-derived CDR1 and CDR2 are MNHEY and SVGAGI. The CDR3 DNA sequence: TGTGCCAGCACTCTGACAGGGGGCAGAGGGACTGAAGCTTTCTTT. It codes for CASTLTGGRGTEAFF.

V usage is TRBV19 and J usage is TRBJ2-7, with 15 bases aligning to TRBD2. V lost 6 bases, J lost 7 bases, and 7 bases stayed unmatched. CDR3 length equals 15 residues. Germline lookup yields CDR1 LNHDA and CDR2 SQIVND (reference sequence). The CDR3 sequence: CASSGLAGGPGEQYF. DNA for the CDR3: TGTGCCAGTAGCGGACTAGCGGGAGGGCCGGGGGAGCAGTACTTC.

This chain joins TRBV28 and TRBJ2-2; 9 bases agree with TRBD2. V shed 6 bases, J shed 1 base, and the junction held 3 bases outside the gene matches. CDR3 length: 15 amino acids. Per germline, CDR1 MDHEN and CDR2 SYDVKM. Written as DNA, the CDR3 is TGTGCCAGCAGGGCGGGAGGGTGGAACACCGGGGAGCTGTTTTTT. Its protein product is CASRAGGWNTGELFF.

This chain joins TRBV18 and TRBJ1-1; tentatively, D is TRBD1 (5 bases). The CDR3 totals 14 residues. The V gene's germline CDR1 is KGHSH and CDR2 LQKENI. The ends were cut back, 3 bases at V and 2 bases at J, with 10 bases in the middle. Here the CDR3 reads CASSPRGENTEAFF. The CDR3 DNA is TGTGCCAGCTCACCCCGGGGCGAAAACACTGAAGCTTTCTTT.

The chain employs TRBV15 and TRBJ1-2, with D maybe TRBD1 (6 bases). V was trimmed by 1 base and J by 6 bases, leaving 18 bases between them. The CDR3 length is 16 residues. Germline V CDR1 and CDR2: LNHNV, YYDKDF (reference sequence). The chain's CDR3 is CATSRGHFNRADGYTF. The DNA of the CDR3 is TGTGCCACCAGCAGAGGTCATTTTAACAGGGCGGATGGCTACACCTTC.

This chain links TRBV6-4 with TRBJ2-2; possible D gene TRBD1, 6 bases. V lost 6 bases and J lost 5, with 13 bases in between. Germline V gene data show CDR1 as MRHNA and CDR2 as SNTAGT. The length of the CDR3 is 14 residues. CDR3 in amino acids: CASSRGRKTGELFF. As DNA, the CDR3 is TGTGCCAGCAGCAGGGGAAGGAAGACCGGGGAGCTGTTTTTT.

This clone was seen a single time. The chain employs TRBV7-2 and TRBJ1-2, with TRBD1 matching 8 bases. CDR1 SGHTA and CDR2 FQGNSA come from the germline V gene. The CDR3 spans 14 residues. Unmatched junction bases numbered 5, after V lost 1 base and J lost 7 bases. CDR3 in amino acids: CASSLGRGLIGYTF. The CDR3 DNA follows: TGTGCCAGCAGCTTAGGCAGGGGGCTTATTGGCTACACCTTC.

The J gene is TRBJ2-7, the V gene TRBV6-1; no definite D call. Trimming shortened V by 3 bases and J by 0 bases, and 12 bases separated the two germline ends. The length of the CDR3 is 15 residues. Germline loops: CDR1 MNHNS, CDR2 SASEGT. CDR3 residues: CASSDRQRGSYEQYF. CDR3 DNA sequence: TGTGCCAGCAGTGATCGTCAGCGCGGCTCCTACGAGCAGTACTTC.

This chain joins TRBV7-6 and TRBJ2-5; TRBD2 matches 11 bases. The CDR3 is made up of 15 amino acids. V was pared by 7 bases and J by 5 bases, with 9 bases of the junction left unmatched. From germline, CDR1 is SGHVS and CDR2 FNYEAQ. The CDR3 region is CASTLQASGGETQYF. The CDR3 coding sequence is TGTGCCAGCACCCTCCAGGCTAGCGGGGGGGAGACCCAGTACTTC.

The chain uses TRBV4-1 and TRBJ2-2; D is unresolved. V was clipped by 2 bases and J by 5 bases, with 0 bases between them. The germline V gene encodes CDR1 MGHRA and CDR2 YSYEKL. CDR3 size: 11 residues. CDR3 nucleotides: TGCGCCAGCAGCCAAACCGGGGAGCTGTTTTTT. It yields the protein CASSQTGELFF.

This chain links TRBV6-2 or TRBV6-3 with TRBJ1-3, with a possible D match to TRBD1 (6 bases). CDR3 length equals 16 residues. V was cut by 5 bases and J by 0 bases, with 14 bases left in between. Germline V gene lookup returns CDR1 MNHEY and CDR2 SVGEGT. The CDR3 DNA follows: TGTGCCAGCAGTAAACAGGGACCGAGCTCTGGAAACACCATATATTTT. This encodes CASSKQGPSSGNTIYF.

The chain has TRBV6-1 and TRBJ1-5; D not certain. The CDR3 runs to 15 residues. Germline-derived CDR1 and CDR2 are MNHNS and SASEGT. Deletions cut 2 bases from V and 2 bases from J, with 10 bases between. The CDR3 here is CASSEMRLGNQPQHF. CDR3 sequence (DNA): TGTGCCAGCAGTGAAATGCGTCTTGGCAATCAGCCCCAGCATTTT.

This chain connects TRBV4-3 to TRBJ1-4; 7 bases are a match to TRBD1. The CDR3 totals 16 residues. Germline V gene lookup returns CDR1 LGHNA and CDR2 YSLEER. Trimming cost V 1 base and J 3 bases; bases outside gene matches: 5. The CDR3 sequence is CASSQGPGGSNEKLFF. In nucleotides, the CDR3 is TGCGCCAGCAGCCAAGGACCAGGGGGATCTAATGAAAAACTGTTTTTT.

The chain carries TRBV18 and TRBJ2-3, with D hard to call. This CDR3 has 13 residues. Germline V CDR1 and CDR2: KGHSH, LQKENI. V lost 8 bases and J lost 4, with 13 bases in between. The CDR3: CASASLIADTQYF. CDR3 DNA sequence: TGTGCCAGCGCGAGCTTAATTGCAGATACGCAGTATTTT.

This sequence joins TRBV7-3 and TRBJ2-2; D unresolved. Germline assignment: CDR1 SGHTA and CDR2 FQGTGA. V was cut by 4 bases and J by 6 bases, with 9 bases left in between. This CDR3 comprises 13 residues. The CDR3 sequence is CASSSTDAGELFF. CDR3 bases: TGTGCCAGCAGCTCCACAGACGCCGGGGAGCTGTTTTTT.

The chain links TRBV9 to TRBJ1-3; D is uncertain. The CDR3 runs to 12 residues. Germline CDR1 is SGDLS and CDR2 is YYNGEE. V gave up 3 bases and J gave up 3 bases, with 4 bases separating them. The chain's CDR3 is CASSGDGNTIYF. Written as DNA, the CDR3 is TGTGCCAGCAGCGGAGATGGAAACACCATATATTTT.

This clone came up once. The CDR3 DNA sequence: TGCGCCAGCAGCTTGCAAGGGGAGCTGTTTTTT. Translation gives CASSLQGELFF. J is TRBJ2-2 and V is TRBV5-1, with D unresolved. V lost 1 base and J lost 8, with 3 bases in between. This CDR3 has 11 residues. Germline CDR1 and CDR2: SGHRS and YFSETQ.

This clone was recorded only once. This chain uses TRBV28 with TRBJ2-7; D ambiguous. Per the germline V gene, CDR1 is MDHEN and CDR2 is SYDVKM. V shed 6 bases and J shed 2 bases, with 11 bases lying between them. This CDR3 spans 13 amino acids. CDR3 sequence reads: CASRLVSTYEQYF. The CDR3 nucleotides are TGTGCCAGCAGGTTGGTCTCAACCTACGAGCAGTACTTC.